This paragraph reports one T cell receptor (beta chain). This sample was included in a study of blood T cell repertoires in COVID-19. Produced via immunoSEQ multiplex PCR; TCRdb's table is partial and in-frame only. The table lists a few hundred thousand clones, approximately 89% of them singletons. Sequences were obtained from peripheral blood. The source of this sequence is a woman aged 55-75 years with COVID-19, enrolled during active disease.

The CDR3 DNA reads TGTGCCAGTCGGGACAGAACGGGACCAATGAACACTGAAGCTTTCTTT. Translation gives CASRDRTGPMNTEAFF. This chain connects TRBV19 to TRBJ1-1; TRBD1 aligns across 7 bases. Germline-derived CDR1 and CDR2 are LNHDA and SQIVND (reference sequence). The CDR3 is 16 residues long. V was clipped by 8 bases and J by 0 bases; unmatched bases: 12.